This T cell receptor (beta chain) was retrieved from a study of T cell responses to AZD1222 COVID-19 vaccine. Data came from immunoSEQ multiplex PCR; TCRdb stores just in-frame clones and leaves some out. This table has about 53,000 clones, approximately 84% appearing once. Study results and limitations: Repertoires were obtained only post-peak T cell response. A rise in Spike-specific TCR breadth and depth followed two AZD1222 doses. Dominant at 160-218 and 743-854, vaccine-associated CD4 TCRs also spanned spike.

Concerning this clone itself: Antigen specificity is unknown.

The CDR3 length is 17 residues. Trimming removed 4 bases at V and 6 bases at J, with 23 bases between. In germline, CDR1 is LGHDT, CDR2 YNNKEL (reference sequence). This rearrangement joins TRBV3-1 (or the pseudogene TRBV3-2) to TRBJ2-3; TRBD2 might be the D (5 bases). The sequencing here drew on peripheral blood, taken on day 0 of AZD1222 vaccination. This sequence originates from an adult in good health. The CDR3 here is CASSLVGGLALADTQYF. DNA for the CDR3: TGTGCCAGCAGCCTCGTAGGAGGCCTAGCCTTGGCGGATACGCAGTATTTT.